The clone carrying this T cell receptor beta chain has ten or more counts. The data originate from a study of T cells in Graves' hyperthyroidism and ophthalmopathy. The CDR3 is made up of 15 amino acids. Unmatched junction bases numbered 7, after V lost 5 bases and J lost 3 bases. Germline assignment: CDR1 LNHDA and CDR2 SQIVND (reference sequence). Amplification yielded TCR beta CDR3 regions, with RNA transcripts as the source. The HTBI primer set served for first-round RT-PCR of the TCR CDR3. TCRdb reprocessed the multiplex PCR reads with MiXCR, giving one entry per CDR3 protein. Among around 240,000 distinct CDR3 sequences listed, approximately 14% were seen once.

Sequenced input: blood. This chain uses TRBV19 with TRBJ1-1; 9 bases are a match to TRBD1. The clonotype comes from a woman in her thirties or forties with Graves' hyperthyroidism that later progressed to Graves' ophthalmopathy. The CDR3 loop reads CASSSQGAWYTEAFF. The CDR3 DNA is TGTGCCAGTAGTTCACAGGGGGCTTGGTACACTGAAGCTTTCTTT. The entire variable domain, with the rest obtained from reference TRBV19 and TRBJ1-1, is as follows: DGGITQSPKYLFRKEGQNVTLSCEQNLNHDAMYWYRQDPGQGLRLIYYSQIVNDFQKGDIAEGYSVSREKKESFPLTVTSAQKNPTAFYLCASSSQGAWYTEAFFGQGTRLTVV.